The clone carrying this T cell receptor (beta chain) counts as medium-sized (0.01 to 0.1%). Other DNA variants within this sample encode the same CDR3. Study processing details: Differences in CDR3 between clinicopathological groups were drawn on to build a classifier intended to discriminate distant-metastatic papillary thyroid cancer patients. TCRdb re-clonotyped the PCR reads via MiXCR. TCRdb's processing, not the study's, gives the V and J calls here. The sample lists some 32,000 clones; 15% to 20% were seen once. The sample belongs to a study of metastatic and nonmetastatic thyroid tumors. Study overall: For malignant and benign thyroid patients, tumor or nodule tissue and blood were the sources whose repertoires were compared.

All patients reached thyroid surgery having received no treatment beforehand. Sequences were obtained from blood. This sequence was found in a female donor with papillary thyroid cancer or a benign thyroid nodule (not recorded which). Some clones in this sample may be carry-over from other donors' samples.

The CDR3 coding sequence is TGCGCCAGCAGCCAAGAGCCCGCGGCTAACTATGGCTACACCTTC. This translates into CASSQEPAANYGYTF. This chain links TRBV4-1 with TRBJ1-2; D remains unclear. The CDR3 is made up of 15 amino acids. Looked up from germline, CDR1 is MGHRA and CDR2 is YSYEKL. V dropped 0 bases and J dropped 0 bases, with 8 bases sitting between them.